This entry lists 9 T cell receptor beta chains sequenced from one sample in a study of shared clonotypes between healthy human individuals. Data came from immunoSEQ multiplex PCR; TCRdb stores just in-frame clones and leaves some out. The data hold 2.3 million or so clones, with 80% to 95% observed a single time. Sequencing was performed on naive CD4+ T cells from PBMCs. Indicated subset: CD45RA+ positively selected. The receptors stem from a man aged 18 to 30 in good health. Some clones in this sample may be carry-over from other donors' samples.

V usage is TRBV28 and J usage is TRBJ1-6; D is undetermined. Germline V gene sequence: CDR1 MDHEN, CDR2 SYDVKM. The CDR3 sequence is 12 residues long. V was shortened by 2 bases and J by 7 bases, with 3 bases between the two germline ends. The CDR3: CASSLLNSPLHF. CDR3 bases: TGTGCCAGCAGTTTACTGAATTCACCCCTCCACTTT.

The CDR3, as DNA: TGTGCCAGCAGCCCCGGACTAGCGGGAGCCCACGAGCAGTACTTC. Translated, it gives CASSPGLAGAHEQYF. The gene calls are TRBV7-7 and TRBJ2-7; 13 nucleotides align to TRBD2. The CDR3 length is 15 residues. The ends lost 5 bases at V and 5 bases at J; junction bases unmatched: 6. Germline loops: CDR1 SSHAT, CDR2 FNYEAQ (reference sequence).

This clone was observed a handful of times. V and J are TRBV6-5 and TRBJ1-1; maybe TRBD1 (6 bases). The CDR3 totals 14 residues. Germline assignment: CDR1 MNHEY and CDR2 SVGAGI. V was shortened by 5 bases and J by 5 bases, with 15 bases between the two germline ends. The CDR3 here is CASSPAGAWTEAFF. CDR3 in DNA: TGTGCCAGCAGTCCGGCAGGGGCGTGGACTGAAGCTTTCTTT.

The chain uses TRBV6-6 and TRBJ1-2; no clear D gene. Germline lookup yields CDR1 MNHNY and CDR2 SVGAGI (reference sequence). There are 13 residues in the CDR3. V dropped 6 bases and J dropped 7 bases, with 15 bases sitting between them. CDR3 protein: CASSSVGMGGYTF. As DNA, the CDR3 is TGTGCCAGCAGCTCTGTCGGGATGGGTGGCTACACCTTC.

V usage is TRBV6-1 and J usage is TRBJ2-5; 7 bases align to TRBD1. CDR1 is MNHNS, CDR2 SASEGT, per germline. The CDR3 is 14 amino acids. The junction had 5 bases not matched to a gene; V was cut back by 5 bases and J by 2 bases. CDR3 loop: CASSLQGLQETQYF. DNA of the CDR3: TGTGCCAGCAGTCTACAGGGGCTACAAGAGACCCAGTACTTC.

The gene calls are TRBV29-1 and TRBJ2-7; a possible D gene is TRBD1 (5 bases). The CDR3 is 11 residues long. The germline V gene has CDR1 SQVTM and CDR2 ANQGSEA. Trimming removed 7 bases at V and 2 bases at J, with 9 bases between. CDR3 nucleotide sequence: TGCAGCGCCCGACAGACCTACGAGCAGTACTTC. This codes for CSARQTYEQYF.

The CDR3 DNA follows: TGTGCCAGCAGTTTACAGGGGGGGGTAACTGAAGCTTTCTTT. This translates into CASSLQGGVTEAFF. This chain links TRBV5-4 with TRBJ1-1; 8 nucleotides line up with TRBD1. This CDR3 is built from 14 residues. CDR1 is SGHNT, CDR2 YYREEE, per germline (reference sequence). J was trimmed by 5 bases and V by 5 bases; bases with no gene match: 8.

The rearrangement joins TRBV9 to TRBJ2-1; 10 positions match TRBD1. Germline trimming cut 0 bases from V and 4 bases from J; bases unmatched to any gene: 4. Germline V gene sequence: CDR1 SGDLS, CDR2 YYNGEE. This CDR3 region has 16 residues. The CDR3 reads CASSVGQGATYNEQFF. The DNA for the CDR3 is TGTGCCAGCAGCGTAGGACAGGGGGCGACTTACAATGAGCAGTTCTTC.

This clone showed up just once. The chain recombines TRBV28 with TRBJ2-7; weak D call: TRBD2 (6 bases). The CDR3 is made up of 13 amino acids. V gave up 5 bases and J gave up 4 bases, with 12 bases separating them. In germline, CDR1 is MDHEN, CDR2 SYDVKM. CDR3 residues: CASSVTRDYEQYF. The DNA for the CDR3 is TGTGCCAGCAGTGTGACTAGGGATTACGAGCAGTACTTC.